Following are 11 T cell receptor beta chains from one sample sequenced in a study of blood T cells in healthy people across ages. A second about 7 to 12 cycle PCR used barcoded and J-beta primers. TCRdb used MiXCR to reprocess the 5' RACE reads, holding one entry per CDR3 protein. Here the sample spans about 1.8 million distinct CDR3 sequences, around half being singletons. Sequencing input: blood. Receptors were obtained from a woman between 40 and 55 years old in good health.

This clonotype was picked up a small number of times. The chain recombines TRBV7-2 with TRBJ2-3; 15 nucleotides match TRBD2. Germline-derived CDR1 and CDR2 are SGHTA and FQGNSA. Trimming at V came to 5 bases and at J to 12 bases, leaving 6 bases not matched to a gene. The CDR3 is made up of 14 amino acids. CDR3 DNA: TGTGCCAGCAGCACCGGACTAGCGGGGGGGGGTCAGTATTTT. It translates to CASSTGLAGGGQYF.

The chain uses TRBV4-1 and TRBJ2-5; D possibly matches TRBD1 or TRBD2 (5 bases each). The DNA end lines up better with TRBJ2-7; the J call may be wrong. The CDR3 has 14 residues. Germline V CDR1 and CDR2: MGHRA, YSYEKL. CDR3 coding DNA: TGCGCCAGCAGCCCCCGGGACGGCCTCTCCGAGCAGTACTTC. As protein: CASSPRDGLSEQYF.

The chain combines TRBV29-1 with TRBJ2-7; D ambiguous. This CDR3 comprises 13 residues. The germline gives CDR1 SQVTM, CDR2 ANQGSEA. Trimming took 0 bases from V and 3 from J, leaving 9 bases between them. This CDR3 is CSVEDDNDYEQYF. The CDR3 bases are TGCAGCGTTGAAGATGATAACGACTACGAGCAGTACTTC.

On this clonotype: A clone one base away is much larger, so this may be a read error. The J gene is TRBJ2-5, the V gene TRBV20-1; D gene uncertain. TRBJ2-7 explains the end of the DNA better; the J call may be wrong. CDR3 length: 12 residues. CDR1 is DFQATT, CDR2 SNEGSKA, per germline (reference sequence). The DNA of the CDR3 is TGCAGTGCTGATTGGGCGTCCTACGAGCAGTACTTC. Translated, it gives CSADWASYEQYF.

This clonotype was counted a single time. A much larger clone is a single base away; this may be a read error. The genes are TRBV29-1 and TRBJ2-5, with D maybe TRBD2 (5 bases). Trimming removed 7 bases at V and 11 bases at J, with 20 bases between. This CDR3 spans 12 amino acids. Germline V gene data show CDR1 as SQVTM and CDR2 as ANQGSEA. This chain's CDR3 is CSGEKGANEQYF. CDR3 sequence (DNA): TGCAGCGGGGAGAAGGGTGCAAATGAGCAGTACTTC.

This sequence joins TRBV14 and TRBJ2-7; the D gene is possibly TRBD2 (5 bases). From germline, CDR1 is SGHDN and CDR2 FVKESK. Trimming removed 1 base at V and 11 bases at J, with 12 bases between. The CDR3 length is 12 residues. CDR3 sequence: CASSQGRLREYF. CDR3 sequence (DNA): TGTGCCAGCAGCCAAGGGAGGCTGAGGGAGTACTTC. Using reference TRBV14 and TRBJ2-7 for the parts outside the CDR3, the full variable domain is EAGVTQFPSHSVIEKGQTVTLRCDPISGHDNLYWYRRVMGKEIKFLLHFVKESKQDESGMPNNRFLAERTGGTYSTLKVQPAELEDSGVYFCASSQGRLREYFGPGTRLTVT.

This clonotype came up a few times. The V and J genes are TRBV4-3 and TRBJ1-2, with D tentatively TRBD1 (5 bases). V shed 1 base and J shed 4 bases, with 10 bases lying between them. The germline gives CDR1 LGHNA, CDR2 YSLEER. The CDR3 totals 14 residues. In nucleotides, the CDR3 is TGCGCCAGCAGCCAAGGCGGGGGAACCTATGGCTACACCTTC. Residues: CASSQGGGTYGYTF.

The V and J genes are TRBV5-1 and TRBJ2-3, with 13 bases identical to TRBD2. The CDR3 runs 18 residues. Per germline, CDR1 SGHRS and CDR2 YFSETQ. Germline trimming cut 2 bases from V and 2 bases from J; bases unmatched to any gene: 8. In DNA, the CDR3 is TGCGCCAGCAGCTTTCGCCCAACTAGCGGGGGGGTCACAGATACGCAGTATTTT. It encodes CASSFRPTSGGVTDTQYF.

The chain couples TRBV12-3 or TRBV12-4 to TRBJ1-6; 10 bases align to TRBD1. The V segment lost 9 bases and the J segment 9 bases; nucleotides outside the gene matches: 5. There are 13 residues in the CDR3. CDR3 nucleotide sequence: TGTGCCAGTTGGGACAGGGGAAGTTCACCCCTCCACTTT. Encoded protein: CASWDRGSSPLHF.

The rearrangement uses TRBV16 and TRBJ1-4; TRBD1 matches at 8 bases. The germline gives CDR1 KGHSY, CDR2 FQNENV. The V gene end was trimmed by 0 bases and the J gene end by 6 bases; junction bases not matched to a gene: 9. The CDR3 spans 17 residues. This CDR3 is CASSQSPPDRVDEKLFF. The CDR3 nucleotides read TGTGCCAGCAGCCAATCTCCACCGGACAGGGTAGATGAAAAACTGTTTTTT.

The chain has TRBV7-2 and TRBJ2-3; 9 nucleotides align to TRBD2. This CDR3 contains 15 residues. Germline lookup yields CDR1 SGHTA and CDR2 FQGNSA. After removal of 3 bases from V and 4 bases from J, the junction contained 5 bases not matched to a gene. The CDR3 loop is CASSFAGGSADTQYF. The CDR3 region has the DNA TGTGCCAGCAGCTTTGCGGGAGGGTCCGCAGATACGCAGTATTTT.